This entry concerns a single TCR beta chain. This sample is drawn from a study of metastatic and nonmetastatic thyroid tumors. Turning to the study itself: The authors compared repertoires across blood and tumor or nodule tissue from malignant and benign thyroid patients.

CDR1 and CDR2 from the germline V gene are MDHEN and SYDVKM. The CDR3 is made up of 17 amino acids. Trimming removed 2 bases from V and 4 bases from J; junction bases left unmatched: 9. Patients had received no treatment of any kind before thyroid surgery. Per the original data handling: For papillary thyroid cancer, a distant-metastasis classifier was constructed from CDR3 differences observed across clinicopathological groups. TCRdb re-analyzed the PCR reads using MiXCR. In this record, the V and J calls reflect TCRdb's handling and not the investigators' own analysis. The sample holds tens of thousands of clones; less than 25% are singletons and the top ten take more than 12%.

Material for sequencing was tumor tissue. The chain uses TRBV28 and TRBJ2-1; TRBD2 matches at 9 bases. This receptor was obtained from a female donor with papillary thyroid cancer or a benign thyroid nodule (not recorded which). Some clones in this sample may be carry-over from other donors' samples. The CDR3 reads CASSLESSGTLYNEQFF. In DNA form, the CDR3 reads TGTGCCAGCAGTTTAGAGTCTAGCGGGACCCTTTACAATGAGCAGTTCTTC.